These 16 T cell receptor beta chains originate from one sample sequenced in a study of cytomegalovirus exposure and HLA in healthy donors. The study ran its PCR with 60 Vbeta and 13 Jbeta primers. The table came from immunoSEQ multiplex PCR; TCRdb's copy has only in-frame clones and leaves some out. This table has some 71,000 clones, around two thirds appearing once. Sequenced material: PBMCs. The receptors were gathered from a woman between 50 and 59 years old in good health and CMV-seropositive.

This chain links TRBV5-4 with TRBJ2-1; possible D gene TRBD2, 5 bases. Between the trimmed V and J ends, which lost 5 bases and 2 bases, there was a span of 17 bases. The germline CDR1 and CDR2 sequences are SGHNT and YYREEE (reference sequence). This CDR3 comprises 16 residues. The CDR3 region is CASRRISDQAYNEQFF. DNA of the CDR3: TGTGCCAGCAGGAGGATTAGCGACCAAGCCTACAATGAGCAGTTCTTC.

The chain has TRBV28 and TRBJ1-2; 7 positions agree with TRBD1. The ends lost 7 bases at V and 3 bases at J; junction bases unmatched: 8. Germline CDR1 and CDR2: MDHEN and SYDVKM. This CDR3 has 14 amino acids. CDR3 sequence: CASTLITGDYGYTF. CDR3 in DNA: TGTGCCAGCACCCTAATCACAGGGGACTATGGCTACACCTTC.

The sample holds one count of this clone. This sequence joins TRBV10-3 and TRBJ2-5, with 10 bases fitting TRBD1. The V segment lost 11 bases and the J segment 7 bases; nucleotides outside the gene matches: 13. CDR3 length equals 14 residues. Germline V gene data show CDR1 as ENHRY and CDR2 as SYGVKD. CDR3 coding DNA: TGTGCCGTACGGGACAGGGGATGGGAAGGGACCCAGTACTTC. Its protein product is CAVRDRGWEGTQYF.

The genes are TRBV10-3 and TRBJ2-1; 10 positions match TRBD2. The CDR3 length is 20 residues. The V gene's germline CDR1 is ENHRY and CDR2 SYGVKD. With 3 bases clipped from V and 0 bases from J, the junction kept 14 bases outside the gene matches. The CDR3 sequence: CAISDRVSGGRKSSYNEQFF. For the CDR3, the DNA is TGTGCCATCAGTGATCGGGTTAGCGGGGGGCGAAAGAGCTCCTACAATGAGCAGTTCTTC.

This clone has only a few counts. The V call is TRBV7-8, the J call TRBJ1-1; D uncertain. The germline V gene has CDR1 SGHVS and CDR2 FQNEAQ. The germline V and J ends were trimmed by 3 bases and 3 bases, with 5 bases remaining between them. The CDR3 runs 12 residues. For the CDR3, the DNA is TGTGCCAGCAGCTTCACGGACACTGAAGCTTTCTTT. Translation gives CASSFTDTEAFF.

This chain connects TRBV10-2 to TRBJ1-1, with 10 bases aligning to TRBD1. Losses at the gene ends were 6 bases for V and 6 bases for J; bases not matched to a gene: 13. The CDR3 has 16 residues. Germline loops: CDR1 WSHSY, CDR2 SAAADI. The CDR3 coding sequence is TGCGCCAGCAGGAGACAGGGGGCGTTGGAAGTCGCTGAAGCTTTCTTT. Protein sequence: CASRRQGALEVAEAFF.

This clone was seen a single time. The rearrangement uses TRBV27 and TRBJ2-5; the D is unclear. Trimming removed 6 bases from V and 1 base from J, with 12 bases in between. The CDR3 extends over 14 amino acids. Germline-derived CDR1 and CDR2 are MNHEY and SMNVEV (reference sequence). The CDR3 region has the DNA TGTGCCAGCAGCCAGTGGTTATCCCAAGAGACCCAGTACTTC. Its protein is CASSQWLSQETQYF.

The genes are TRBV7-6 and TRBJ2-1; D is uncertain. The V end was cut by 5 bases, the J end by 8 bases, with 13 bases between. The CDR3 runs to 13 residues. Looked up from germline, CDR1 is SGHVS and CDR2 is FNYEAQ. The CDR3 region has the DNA TGTGCCAGCAGCCCTCGTCCTAGTTATGAGCAGTTCTTC. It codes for CASSPRPSYEQFF.

DNA for the CDR3: TGCGCCAGCACCTCGGGACAGGGGAACACTGAAGCTTTCTTT. The encoded protein is CASTSGQGNTEAFF. The chain combines TRBV5-1 with TRBJ1-1; 9 bases align to TRBD1. The junction had 4 bases not matched to a gene; V was cut back by 6 bases and J by 1 base. The germline CDR1 and CDR2 sequences are SGHRS and YFSETQ. This CDR3 has 14 residues. The variable domain in full, completed from reference TRBV5-1 and TRBJ1-1, reads KAGVTQTPRYLIKTRGQQVTLSCSPISGHRSVSWYQQTPGQGLQFLFEYFSETQRNKGNFPGRFSGRQFSNSRSEMNVSTLELGDSALYLCASTSGQGNTEAFFGQGTRLTVV.

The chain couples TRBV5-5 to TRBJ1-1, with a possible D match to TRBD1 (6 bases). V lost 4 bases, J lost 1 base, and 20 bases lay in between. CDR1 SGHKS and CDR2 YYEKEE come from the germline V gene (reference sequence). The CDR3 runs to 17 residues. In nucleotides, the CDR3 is TGTGCCAGCAGCCCACGGGGCGGCCAGGGGAGGAACACTGAAGCTTTCTTT. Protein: CASSPRGGQGRNTEAFF.

The CDR3 loop is CASSPQGINNQPQHF. As DNA, the CDR3 is TGTGCCAGCAGCCCACAGGGGATCAACAATCAGCCCCAGCATTTT. The chain employs TRBV7-2 and TRBJ1-5; TRBD1 matches 7 bases. The ends lost 5 bases at V and 3 bases at J; junction bases unmatched: 7. This CDR3 is built from 15 residues. CDR1 is SGHTA and CDR2 is FQGNSA in the germline V gene. The full variable domain, in which reference TRBV7-2 and TRBJ1-5 provide the parts outside the CDR3, is GAGVSQSPSNKVTEKGKDVELRCDPISGHTALYWYRQSLGQGLEFLIYFQGNSAPDKSGLPSDRFSAERTGGSVSTLTIQRTQQEDSAVYLCASSPQGINNQPQHFGDGTRLSIL.

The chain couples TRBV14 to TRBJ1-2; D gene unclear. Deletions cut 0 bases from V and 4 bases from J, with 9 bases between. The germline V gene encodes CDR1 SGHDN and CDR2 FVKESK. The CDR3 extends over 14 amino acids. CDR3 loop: CASSQDSFFYGYTF. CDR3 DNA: TGTGCCAGCAGCCAAGATTCGTTTTTCTATGGCTACACCTTC. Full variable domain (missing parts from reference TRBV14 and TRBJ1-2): EAGVTQFPSHSVIEKGQTVTLRCDPISGHDNLYWYRRVMGKEIKFLLHFVKESKQDESGMPNNRFLAERTGGTYSTLKVQPAELEDSGVYFCASSQDSFFYGYTFGSGTRLTVV.

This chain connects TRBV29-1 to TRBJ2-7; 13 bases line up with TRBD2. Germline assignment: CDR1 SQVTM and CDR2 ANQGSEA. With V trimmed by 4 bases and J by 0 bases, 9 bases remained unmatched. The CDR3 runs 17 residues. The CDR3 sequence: CSVAGGTSGTHSYEQYF. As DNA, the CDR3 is TGCAGCGTTGCAGGGGGGACTAGCGGGACTCACTCCTACGAGCAGTACTTC.

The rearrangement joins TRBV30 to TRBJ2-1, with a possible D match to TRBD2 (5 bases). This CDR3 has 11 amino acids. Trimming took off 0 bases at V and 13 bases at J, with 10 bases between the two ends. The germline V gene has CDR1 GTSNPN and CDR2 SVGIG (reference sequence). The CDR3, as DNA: TGTGCCTGGAGTGTAGCGGAAGCACAGTTCTTC. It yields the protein CAWSVAEAQFF.

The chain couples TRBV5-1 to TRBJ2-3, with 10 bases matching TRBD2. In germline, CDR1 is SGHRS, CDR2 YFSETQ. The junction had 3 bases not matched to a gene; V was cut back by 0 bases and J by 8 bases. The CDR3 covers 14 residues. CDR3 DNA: TGCGCCAGCAGCTTGGACCTAGCGGGAGTTACGCAGTATTTT. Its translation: CASSLDLAGVTQYF.

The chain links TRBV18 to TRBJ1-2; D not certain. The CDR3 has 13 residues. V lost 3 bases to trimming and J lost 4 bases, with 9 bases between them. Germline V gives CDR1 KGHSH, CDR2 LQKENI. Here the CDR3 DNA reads TGTGCCAGCTCACCCTCAGGAAGCTATGGCTACACCTTC. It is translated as CASSPSGSYGYTF. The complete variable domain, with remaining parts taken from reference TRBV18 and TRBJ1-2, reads NAGVMQNPRHLVRRRGQEARLRCSPMKGHSHVYWYRQLPEEGLKFMVYLQKENIIDESGMPKERFSAEFPKEGPSILRIQQVVRGDSAAYFCASSPSGSYGYTFGSGTRLTVV.